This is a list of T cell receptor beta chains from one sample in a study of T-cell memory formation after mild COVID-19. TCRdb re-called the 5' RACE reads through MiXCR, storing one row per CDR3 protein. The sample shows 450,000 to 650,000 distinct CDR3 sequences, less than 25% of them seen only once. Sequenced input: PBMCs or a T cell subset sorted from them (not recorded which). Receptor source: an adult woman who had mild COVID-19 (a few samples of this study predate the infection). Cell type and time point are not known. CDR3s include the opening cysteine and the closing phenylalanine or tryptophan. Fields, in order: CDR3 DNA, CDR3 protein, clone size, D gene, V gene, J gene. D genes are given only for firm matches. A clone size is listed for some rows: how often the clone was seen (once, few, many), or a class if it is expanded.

cdr3_nt: TGTGCCAGCAGGAACGGGGGGTCCTATAATTCACCCCTCCACTTT
cdr3_aa: CASRNGGSYNSPLHF
clone_size: few
d_call: NA
v_call: TRBV6-6
j_call: TRBJ1-6

cdr3_nt: TGTGCCAGCAGCGTAGACTCGAGCTCCTATACTTCACCCCTCCACTTT
cdr3_aa: CASSVDSSSYTSPLHF
clone_size: NA
d_call: NA
v_call: TRBV5-4
j_call: TRBJ1-6

cdr3_nt: TGTGCCAGCAGCCCCGGGACAGGGATTATCACTGAAGCTTTCTTT
cdr3_aa: CASSPGTGIITEAFF
clone_size: NA
d_call: TRBD1
v_call: TRBV2
j_call: TRBJ1-1

cdr3_nt: TGTGCCAGCAGTTACGTCCAGAAGGCAGATACGCAGTATTTT
cdr3_aa: CASSYVQKADTQYF
clone_size: NA
d_call: NA
v_call: TRBV6-2/TRBV6-3
j_call: TRBJ2-3

cdr3_nt: TGTGCCAGCAGTCCCAGGGAGCGAGGTGAAAAACTGTTTTTT
cdr3_aa: CASSPRERGEKLFF
clone_size: NA
d_call: NA
v_call: TRBV6-2/TRBV6-3
j_call: TRBJ1-4

cdr3_nt: TGTGCCAGCAGCTTATCTGGACAGGGGGGCAATGAGCAGTTCTTC
cdr3_aa: CASSLSGQGGNEQFF
clone_size: NA
d_call: TRBD1
v_call: TRBV13
j_call: TRBJ2-1

cdr3_nt: TGTGCCAGCAGTTCTACAGGTGTGGGTTCACCCCTCCACTTT
cdr3_aa: CASSSTGVGSPLHF
clone_size: few
d_call: NA
v_call: TRBV27
j_call: TRBJ1-6

cdr3_nt: TGTGCCAGCAGCTTAAGACAGGCCCCGGACGAGCAGTACTTC
cdr3_aa: CASSLRQAPDEQYF
clone_size: NA
d_call: NA
v_call: TRBV5-4
j_call: TRBJ2-7

cdr3_nt: TGTGCCAGCAGCTTAGCGTCGGGGGAGATCTACAATGAGCAGTTCTTC
cdr3_aa: CASSLASGEIYNEQFF
clone_size: NA
d_call: NA
v_call: TRBV7-6
j_call: TRBJ2-1

cdr3_nt: TGTGCCAGCAGCTTAGCGGTGGAGACCGGGGAGCTGTTTTTT
cdr3_aa: CASSLAVETGELFF
clone_size: NA
d_call: NA
v_call: TRBV7-8
j_call: TRBJ2-2

cdr3_nt: TGCAGCGTTGCCTCTAACATGAACACTGAAGCTTTCTTT
cdr3_aa: CSVASNMNTEAFF
clone_size: NA
d_call: NA
v_call: TRBV29-1
j_call: TRBJ1-1

cdr3_nt: TGCAGTGCTAGAGATATTCTCTCATCAGATACGCAGTATTTT
cdr3_aa: CSARDILSSDTQYF
clone_size: few
d_call: NA
v_call: TRBV20-1
j_call: TRBJ2-3

cdr3_nt: TGCGCCAGCAGCTTGGCTCCTGCCTACGCGAACACCGGGGAGCTGTTTTTT
cdr3_aa: CASSLAPAYANTGELFF
clone_size: NA
d_call: NA
v_call: TRBV5-1
j_call: TRBJ2-2

cdr3_nt: TGCGCCAGCAGCGACCGACAGGGGAGGGAGACCCAGTACTTC
cdr3_aa: CASSDRQGRETQYF
clone_size: NA
d_call: TRBD1
v_call: TRBV5-1
j_call: TRBJ2-5

cdr3_nt: TGCGCCAGCAGCTCCGAGGGGTCGGCGGGGTATACCGGGGAGCTGTTTTTT
cdr3_aa: CASSSEGSAGYTGELFF
clone_size: few
d_call: NA
v_call: TRBV5-1
j_call: TRBJ2-2

cdr3_nt: TGCAGCGCTGGGACAGGGGGTCGGAGTAACACTGAAGCTTTCTTT
cdr3_aa: CSAGTGGRSNTEAFF
clone_size: NA
d_call: TRBD1
v_call: TRBV29-1
j_call: TRBJ1-1

cdr3_nt: TGTGCCAGCAGTGCCCCAGTCTCTGGGGCCAACGTCCTGACTTTC
cdr3_aa: CASSAPVSGANVLTF
clone_size: NA
d_call: NA
v_call: TRBV28
j_call: TRBJ2-6

cdr3_nt: TGTGCCTGCGGACAGAACTATGGCTACACCTTC
cdr3_aa: CACGQNYGYTF
clone_size: few
d_call: NA
v_call: TRBV30
j_call: TRBJ1-2

cdr3_nt: TGCAGTGCTAGACCAGGAGGACAGGGGGCGCGGAACACTGAAGCTTTCTTT
cdr3_aa: CSARPGGQGARNTEAFF
clone_size: few
d_call: TRBD1
v_call: TRBV20-1
j_call: TRBJ1-1

cdr3_nt: TGTGCCAGCAGCTTAGGAAGGGGGTCGAGCTCCTACAATGAGCAGTTCTTC
cdr3_aa: CASSLGRGSSSYNEQFF
clone_size: few
d_call: NA
v_call: TRBV7-3
j_call: TRBJ2-1

cdr3_nt: TGTGCCAGCAGCTGGGGGGCTCCCGGAGGTTACGAGCAGTACTTC
cdr3_aa: CASSWGAPGGYEQYF
clone_size: few
d_call: NA
v_call: TRBV13
j_call: TRBJ2-7

cdr3_nt: TGTGCCAGCAGCCCGGGACAGGGCTCACGCTCTGGAAACACCATATATTTT
cdr3_aa: CASSPGQGSRSGNTIYF
clone_size: NA
d_call: TRBD1
v_call: TRBV5-6
j_call: TRBJ1-3

cdr3_nt: TGCAGTGCTACCGGATGGGAGGCAAGCTCCTACAATGAGCAGTTCTTC
cdr3_aa: CSATGWEASSYNEQFF
clone_size: few
d_call: NA
v_call: TRBV20-1
j_call: TRBJ2-1

cdr3_nt: TGTGCCAGCAGCTCTTCGGTGATACAAGAGACCCAGTACTTC
cdr3_aa: CASSSSVIQETQYF
clone_size: few
d_call: NA
v_call: TRBV11-2
j_call: TRBJ2-5

cdr3_nt: TGTGCCACCAGTGACCCGCGGACTAGCGGGGGGAGATCCTACAATGAGCAGTTCTTC
cdr3_aa: CATSDPRTSGGRSYNEQFF
clone_size: NA
d_call: TRBD2
v_call: TRBV24-1
j_call: TRBJ2-1

cdr3_nt: TGTGCCAGCGGTAGAAACTCTGGAAACACCATATATTTT
cdr3_aa: CASGRNSGNTIYF
clone_size: few
d_call: NA
v_call: TRBV12-3/TRBV12-4
j_call: TRBJ1-3

cdr3_nt: TGTGCCAGCAGTGAGGAGGGACGTGGATACACTGAAGCTTTCTTT
cdr3_aa: CASSEEGRGYTEAFF
clone_size: few
d_call: NA
v_call: TRBV2
j_call: TRBJ1-1

cdr3_nt: TGTGCCAGCACCCAGAGCTATGGCTACACCTTC
cdr3_aa: CASTQSYGYTF
clone_size: NA
d_call: NA
v_call: TRBV28
j_call: TRBJ1-2

cdr3_nt: TGCAGTGCTAGGCGTGAACAGGGACGGGATCAGCCCCAGCATTTT
cdr3_aa: CSARREQGRDQPQHF
clone_size: NA
d_call: NA
v_call: TRBV20-1
j_call: TRBJ1-5

cdr3_nt: TGTGCCAGCAGCCATACCGGGACGGCTAACTATGGCTACACCTTC
cdr3_aa: CASSHTGTANYGYTF
clone_size: few
d_call: NA
v_call: TRBV7-9
j_call: TRBJ1-2

cdr3_nt: TGTGCCAGCAGCCCATTCGGGAGCCCGGGGGAGCAGTACTTC
cdr3_aa: CASSPFGSPGEQYF
clone_size: NA
d_call: NA
v_call: TRBV9
j_call: TRBJ2-7

cdr3_nt: TGTGCCAGCAGCTTAGAGGGAACCCATGAAGCTTTCTTT
cdr3_aa: CASSLEGTHEAFF
clone_size: few
d_call: NA
v_call: TRBV7-2
j_call: TRBJ1-1

cdr3_nt: TGTGCCACCCGGACGGGTGGGGACAATGAGCAGTTCTTC
cdr3_aa: CATRTGGDNEQFF
clone_size: NA
d_call: NA
v_call: TRBV6-1
j_call: TRBJ2-1

cdr3_nt: TGCAGCGTTGGAGGACAGGGGATAGCTGTTTACAATGAGCAGTTCTTC
cdr3_aa: CSVGGQGIAVYNEQFF
clone_size: few
d_call: TRBD1
v_call: TRBV29-1
j_call: TRBJ2-1

cdr3_nt: TGTGCCAGCAGTAGGACCGGGACTGCGAACACTGAAGCTTTCTTT
cdr3_aa: CASSRTGTANTEAFF
clone_size: NA
d_call: NA
v_call: TRBV12-3/TRBV12-4
j_call: TRBJ1-1

cdr3_nt: TGCGCCAGCAGCTACCGACTAGCGGGAGTATCTTCTAACACCGGGGAGCTGTTTTTT
cdr3_aa: CASSYRLAGVSSNTGELFF
clone_size: few
d_call: TRBD2
v_call: TRBV5-1
j_call: TRBJ2-2

cdr3_nt: TGTGCCAGCAGCTTAAACCAGATCGGAAGGAACACTGAAGCTTTCTTT
cdr3_aa: CASSLNQIGRNTEAFF
clone_size: NA
d_call: NA
v_call: TRBV5-6
j_call: TRBJ1-1

cdr3_nt: TGTGCCAGCAGCCAAGCAGGCAGCCACAATCAGCCCCAGCATTTT
cdr3_aa: CASSQAGSHNQPQHF
clone_size: NA
d_call: NA
v_call: TRBV3-1
j_call: TRBJ1-5

cdr3_nt: TGTGCCTGGAGTGTACACAGTGGCGGCCAGTACTTC
cdr3_aa: CAWSVHSGGQYF
clone_size: few
d_call: NA
v_call: TRBV30
j_call: TRBJ2-4

cdr3_nt: TGCGCCACCCGCCGACTAGCGGGAGGGCCAGGTGTTCGGGATACGCAGTATTTT
cdr3_aa: CATRRLAGGPGVRDTQYF
clone_size: few
d_call: TRBD2
v_call: TRBV10-2
j_call: TRBJ2-3

cdr3_nt: TGTGCCAGCAGCTTTAGACAGGGGGCGAACTATGGCTACACCTTC
cdr3_aa: CASSFRQGANYGYTF
clone_size: few
d_call: TRBD1
v_call: TRBV7-9
j_call: TRBJ1-2

cdr3_nt: TGTGCCAGCAGCTTAGTGGCTTGGACCAAGGGGGAAAAACTGTTTTTT
cdr3_aa: CASSLVAWTKGEKLFF
clone_size: NA
d_call: NA
v_call: TRBV7-6
j_call: TRBJ1-4

cdr3_nt: TGTGCCAGCAGCTGGGAGGGCAGGCGGACCGGGGAGCTGTTTTTT
cdr3_aa: CASSWEGRRTGELFF
clone_size: NA
d_call: TRBD2
v_call: TRBV5-6
j_call: TRBJ2-2

cdr3_nt: TGTGCCATCAGTGAGTCTTCGACCAGCGGGAGGGAATTAACCTACGAGCAGTACTTC
cdr3_aa: CAISESSTSGRELTYEQYF
clone_size: NA
d_call: TRBD2
v_call: TRBV10-3
j_call: TRBJ2-7

cdr3_nt: TGTGCCAGCTCAAAAGAGGGGGGCGGGGAGCTGTTTTTT
cdr3_aa: CASSKEGGGELFF
clone_size: NA
d_call: NA
v_call: TRBV12-3/TRBV12-4
j_call: TRBJ2-2

cdr3_nt: TGTGCCAGCTCTACCAGGGGTAGCGGGAGGAACGAGCAGTACTTC
cdr3_aa: CASSTRGSGRNEQYF
clone_size: NA
d_call: TRBD2
v_call: TRBV18
j_call: TRBJ2-7

cdr3_nt: TGCGCCAGCAGCTTTCGACTAGATTCAGGCCAAGAGACCCAGTACTTC
cdr3_aa: CASSFRLDSGQETQYF
clone_size: few
d_call: NA
v_call: TRBV5-1
j_call: TRBJ2-5

cdr3_nt: TGTGCCAGCAGCTTGGCCGGGACCAGGAATGAAAAACTGTTTTTT
cdr3_aa: CASSLAGTRNEKLFF
clone_size: few
d_call: NA
v_call: TRBV5-4
j_call: TRBJ1-4

cdr3_nt: TGCAGTGCTATGGGGGGAAACGAGCAGTACTTC
cdr3_aa: CSAMGGNEQYF
clone_size: NA
d_call: NA
v_call: TRBV20-1
j_call: TRBJ2-7

cdr3_nt: TGTGCCAGCAGCCTCCCTGGGGACAGAGGGGTCGCTTTCTTT
cdr3_aa: CASSLPGDRGVAFF
clone_size: NA
d_call: TRBD1
v_call: TRBV5-6
j_call: TRBJ1-1

cdr3_nt: TGTGCTAGCAGCCCATCTACAGGGGACTACGAGCAGTACTTC
cdr3_aa: CASSPSTGDYEQYF
clone_size: many
d_call: TRBD1
v_call: TRBV7-7
j_call: TRBJ2-7

cdr3_nt: TGCAGTGCTAGAGTCGGGTCCACGACAGATACGCAGTATTTT
cdr3_aa: CSARVGSTTDTQYF
clone_size: NA
d_call: NA
v_call: TRBV20-1
j_call: TRBJ2-3

cdr3_nt: TGTGCCAGCAGCCTAGCGGGAGTCCTTGGGGATACGCAGTATTTT
cdr3_aa: CASSLAGVLGDTQYF
clone_size: NA
d_call: TRBD2
v_call: TRBV12-3/TRBV12-4
j_call: TRBJ2-3

cdr3_nt: TGTGCCAGCAGTTTTAACGGTTACAACAATGAGCAGTTCTTC
cdr3_aa: CASSFNGYNNEQFF
clone_size: NA
d_call: NA
v_call: TRBV27
j_call: TRBJ2-1

cdr3_nt: TGTGCCATCAGAGACCCTAGCGGGGGGGCCGGGGACACCGGGGAGCTGTTTTTT
cdr3_aa: CAIRDPSGGAGDTGELFF
clone_size: NA
d_call: TRBD2
v_call: TRBV10-3
j_call: TRBJ2-2

cdr3_nt: TGTGCCAGCAGCAAAGTAGGACTAGCGACCCACCTTTTGGTTTACGAGCAGTACTTC
cdr3_aa: CASSKVGLATHLLVYEQYF
clone_size: few
d_call: NA
v_call: TRBV21-1
j_call: TRBJ2-7

cdr3_nt: TGTGCCAGCATCCCGGACAGGGGGTCGCGAGAGACCCAGTACTTC
cdr3_aa: CASIPDRGSRETQYF
clone_size: NA
d_call: TRBD1
v_call: TRBV7-6
j_call: TRBJ2-5

cdr3_nt: TGTGCCAGCAGCACGGGGGGGGGGCCCCCTACTAACTATGGCTACACCTTC
cdr3_aa: CASSTGGGPPTNYGYTF
clone_size: once
d_call: NA
v_call: TRBV21-1
j_call: TRBJ1-2